This passage covers 10 T cell receptor beta chains from one sample sequenced in a study of T cells in Graves' hyperthyroidism and ophthalmopathy. Amplification yielded TCR beta CDR3 regions, with RNA transcripts as the source. HTBI primers were the set used in a first-round RT-PCR of the TCR CDR3. TCRdb reprocessed the multiplex PCR reads with MiXCR, giving one entry per CDR3 protein. The sample shows roughly 500,000 distinct CDR3 sequences, under 25% of them seen only once. The sequencing sample was made of blood. These receptors came from a woman aged 65 to 85 with Graves' ophthalmopathy.

This clonotype was detected a few times. V gene TRBV7-3 combines with J gene TRBJ2-5; 10 bases align to TRBD1. J gave up 4 bases and V 3 bases, and 5 bases lay outside the gene matches. The CDR3 spans 15 residues. CDR1 is SGHTA, CDR2 FQGTGA, per germline. This CDR3 reads CASSLSWTGGETQYF. As DNA, the CDR3 is TGTGCCAGCAGCTTGAGCTGGACAGGGGGAGAGACCCAGTACTTC.

This clonotype has just a few counts. The chain recombines TRBV11-2 with TRBJ2-7; possible D gene TRBD1, 5 bases. The germline V gene has CDR1 SGHAT and CDR2 FQNNGV. This CDR3 has 14 residues. Trimming stripped 3 bases from V and 4 bases from J, with 13 bases between. In DNA, the CDR3 is TGTGCCAGCAGCTTCGGGCGTCAGGGTTACGAGCAGTACTTC. Translating it yields CASSFGRQGYEQYF.

This clonotype was detected many times. The rearrangement uses TRBV28 and TRBJ2-7, with D perhaps TRBD1 (6 bases). Germline V lookup: CDR1 MDHEN, CDR2 SYDVKM. The V end was cut by 6 bases, the J end by 0 bases, with 21 bases between. The CDR3 runs 17 residues. The CDR3 spells CASSPGAIYPSSYEQYF. The CDR3 DNA follows: TGTGCCAGCAGCCCAGGGGCAATATATCCGAGCTCCTACGAGCAGTACTTC.

The chain couples TRBV20-1 to TRBJ2-3; D might be TRBD1 (5 bases). Germline CDR1 is DFQATT and CDR2 is SNEGSKA (reference sequence). This CDR3 region has 16 residues. V was clipped by 5 bases and J by 1 base, with 19 bases between them. CDR3 DNA: TGCAGTGCTGCCCGAAGGACACCGGCGGGCACAGATACGCAGTATTTT. It specifies CSAARRTPAGTDTQYF.

Ten or more counts support this clonotype. The chain links TRBV27 to TRBJ1-5, with D perhaps TRBD1 (6 bases). V lost 5 bases to trimming and J lost 5 bases, with 22 bases between them. The germline V gene has CDR1 MNHEY and CDR2 SMNVEV (reference sequence). This CDR3 is 17 amino acids long. The CDR3 sequence: CASSTRRGQGSDQPQHF. CDR3 DNA: TGTGCCAGCAGTACCCGGAGGGGACAAGGGAGTGATCAGCCCCAGCATTTT.

The rearrangement uses TRBV4-1 and TRBJ2-7; D gene ambiguous. Germline V gives CDR1 MGHRA, CDR2 YSYEKL. The CDR3 is made up of 12 amino acids. The V end was cut by 6 bases, the J end by 4 bases, with 10 bases between. The CDR3 DNA sequence: TGCGCCAGCAGTAATTTGGGGTACGAGCAGTACTTC. It specifies CASSNLGYEQYF.

This clonotype was found many times. V is TRBV7-2 and J is TRBJ2-5, with 8 nucleotides matching TRBD1. This CDR3 region has 15 residues. Germline V gene lookup returns CDR1 SGHTA and CDR2 FQGNSA. After removal of 0 bases from V and 4 bases from J, the junction contained 4 bases not matched to a gene. CDR3 residues: CASSLAFQGAETQYF. In nucleotides, the CDR3 is TGTGCCAGCAGCTTAGCGTTCCAGGGGGCAGAGACCCAGTACTTC.

This chain connects TRBV9 to TRBJ2-3, with D uncertain. The length of the CDR3 is 15 residues. CDR1 and CDR2 from the germline V gene are SGDLS and YYNGEE. V lost 0 bases and J lost 4, with 12 bases in between. The CDR3: CASSVAGFGADTQYF. In DNA, the CDR3 is TGTGCCAGCAGCGTAGCCGGGTTTGGTGCAGATACGCAGTATTTT.

This chain links TRBV6-1 with TRBJ1-5; no definite D call. This CDR3 has 13 residues. The germline CDR1 and CDR2 sequences are MNHNS and SASEGT. V lost 0 bases to trimming and J lost 3 bases, with 3 bases between them. In nucleotides, the CDR3 is TGTGCCAGCAGTGAAGCCCTCAATCAGCCCCAGCATTTT. This encodes CASSEALNQPQHF.

This clonotype was counted at least ten times. The genes are TRBV27 and TRBJ2-2; the D gene is possibly TRBD2 (6 bases). Trimming removed 0 bases at V and 6 bases at J, with 14 bases between. Germline assignment: CDR1 MNHEY and CDR2 SMNVEV (reference sequence). CDR3 size: 16 residues. CDR3 amino acids: CASSLSRRAGPGELFF. CDR3 bases: TGTGCCAGCAGTTTATCTCGCAGGGCGGGACCCGGGGAGCTGTTTTTT.